Below are 2 T cell receptor beta chains sequenced from a single sample in a study of T cells after yellow fever vaccination. TCRdb reprocessed the 5' RACE reads with MiXCR, giving one entry per CDR3 protein. The sample lists 200,000 to 300,000 distinct CDR3 sequences, roughly 6.3% occurring once. Source: CD4+ T cells sorted from PBMCs, taken on the day of the yellow fever booster vaccination. The receptors stem from a man younger than 45 who received the YFV17D yellow fever vaccine.

This clonotype was counted many times. The genes are TRBV7-2 and TRBJ2-1; TRBD2 might be the D (5 bases). Per germline, CDR1 SGHTA and CDR2 FQGNSA. Trimming cost V 2 bases and J 9 bases, with 11 bases left between them. There are 13 residues in the CDR3. The CDR3 sequence: CASSLLGETEQFF. The CDR3 coding sequence is TGTGCCAGCAGCTTACTCGGGGAGACTGAGCAGTTCTTC. Combining the CDR3 with reference TRBV7-2 and TRBJ2-1 gives the whole variable domain GAGVSQSPSNKVTEKGKDVELRCDPISGHTALYWYRQSLGQGLEFLIYFQGNSAPDKSGLPSDRFSAERTGGSVSTLTIQRTQQEDSAVYLCASSLLGETEQFFGPGTRLTVL.

This clonotype showed up just a few times. The chain links TRBV29-1 to TRBJ1-4; no firm D call. Trimming removed 6 bases from V and 7 bases from J, with 12 bases in between. The CDR3 has 12 amino acids. Germline V gives CDR1 SQVTM, CDR2 ANQGSEA. CDR3 loop: CSVSLGSEKLFF. CDR3 coding DNA: TGCAGCGTCTCTTTGGGCAGTGAAAAACTGTTTTTT. The variable domain in full, with the rest retrieved from reference TRBV29-1 and TRBJ1-4, is SAVISQKPSRDICQRGTSLTIQCQVDSQVTMMFWYRQQPGQSLTLIATANQGSEATYESGFVIDKFPISRPNLTFSTLTVSNMSPEDSSIYLCSVSLGSEKLFFGSGTQLSVL.